This T cell receptor (beta chain) was documented in a study of T cells in Graves' hyperthyroidism and ophthalmopathy. Looking at the study overall: Peripheral blood specimens were obtained at initial diagnosis, prior to any treatment. The study's findings and limits: A model of 13 V-J pairs discriminated ophthalmopathy from stable hyperthyroidism.

This clonotype was counted at least ten times. Its antigen is undetermined. The V gene lost 0 bases and the J gene lost 6 bases, with 12 bases spanning the gap. The CDR3 covers 15 residues. CDR1 is PRHDT and CDR2 is FYEKMQ in the germline V gene (reference sequence). Researchers barred patients who had uncontrolled infection, other autoimmune disease, pregnancy or lactation. PBMCs were derived from around 10 ml fresh peripheral blood. Authors of the study amplified TCR beta CDR3 regions from RNA transcripts. In the first-round RT-PCR of the TCR CDR3, the HTBI primer set was used. TCRdb re-called the multiplex PCR reads with MiXCR, one entry per CDR3 protein. The data contain about 640,000 distinct CDR3 sequences, roughly 15% of them seen just once; the ten biggest clones take up 12%.

The TCR originated in a woman aged 50 to 60 with Graves' ophthalmopathy. V usage is TRBV13 and J usage is TRBJ2-1, with a tentative D call TRBD1 (6 bases). The sequenced material came from blood. The CDR3 region has the DNA TGTGCCAGCAGCTTAGGAGACAGGCAATCCAATGAGCAGTTCTTC. It encodes CASSLGDRQSNEQFF. The variable domain in full, with the rest retrieved from reference TRBV13 and TRBJ2-1, is AAGVIQSPRHLIKEKRETATLKCYPIPRHDTVYWYQQGPGQDPQFLISFYEKMQSDKGSIPDRFSAQQFSDYHSELNMSSLELGDSALYFCASSLGDRQSNEQFFGPGTRLTVL.